Below, 14 T cell receptor beta chains from the same sample are listed, as sequenced in a study of T cell responses to AZD1222 COVID-19 vaccine. Some clones are missing from TCRdb's copy, which holds only in-frame ones; the method was immunoSEQ multiplex PCR. The top ten hold roughly a tenth of the sample, which has 200,000 or so clones, 90% to 95% seen once. The sequences come from peripheral blood, collected on day 0 of AZD1222 vaccination. All receptors derive from an adult in good health.

This clone is a singleton in its sample. This chain links TRBV7-3 with TRBJ2-3, with 7 nucleotides matching TRBD1. Per germline, CDR1 SGHTA and CDR2 FQGTGA. There are 15 residues in the CDR3. J was trimmed by 1 base and V by 4 bases; bases with no gene match: 5. In DNA form, the CDR3 reads TGTGCCAGCAGCTCCCGGGACAGCCGCACAGATACGCAGTATTTT. This codes for CASSSRDSRTDTQYF.

V gene TRBV3-1 (or the pseudogene TRBV3-2) combines with J gene TRBJ1-3, with TRBD1 as a possible D gene (6 bases). With 1 base removed from V and 4 bases from J, the gap between germline ends came to 8 bases. The CDR3 is made up of 14 amino acids. Germline V gene lookup returns CDR1 LGHDT and CDR2 YNNKEL (reference sequence). CDR3 in amino acids: CASSQGTAGNTIYF. As DNA, the CDR3 is TGTGCCAGCAGCCAAGGGACAGCAGGAAACACCATATATTTT.

The V call is TRBV5-5, the J call TRBJ2-7, with D uncertain. V was trimmed by 2 bases and J by 5 bases, leaving 8 bases between them. The germline V gene has CDR1 SGHKS and CDR2 YYEKEE (reference sequence). The CDR3 loop spans 12 amino acids. The CDR3 region has the DNA TGTGCCAGCAGCTTTTTGATCGACGAGCAGTACTTC. Translation gives CASSFLIDEQYF.

The chain recombines TRBV19 with TRBJ2-1; the D is unclear. Trimming took off 3 bases at V and 4 bases at J, with 7 bases between the two ends. The CDR3 sequence is 13 residues long. Germline CDR1 LNHDA, CDR2 SQIVND (reference sequence). CDR3 sequence: CASSMVRYNEQFF. CDR3 sequence (DNA): TGTGCCAGTAGTATGGTCAGGTACAATGAGCAGTTCTTC.

The rearrangement joins TRBV28 to TRBJ1-4; TRBD1 aligns across 8 bases. From germline, CDR1 is MDHEN and CDR2 SYDVKM. The ends lost 5 bases at V and 7 bases at J; junction bases unmatched: 12. The CDR3 is 16 residues long. The CDR3 sequence is CASSLRQGAGSEKLFF. The CDR3 DNA sequence: TGTGCCAGCAGTCTGCGGCAGGGGGCTGGGTCTGAAAAACTGTTTTTT.

The chain employs TRBV18 and TRBJ2-1, with 12 bases identical to TRBD2. The CDR3 is made up of 15 amino acids. Losses at the gene ends were 3 bases for V and 6 bases for J; bases not matched to a gene: 3. From germline, CDR1 is KGHSH and CDR2 LQKENI. The CDR3 spells CASSPSGLAGNEQFF. CDR3 in DNA: TGTGCCAGCTCACCGTCGGGACTAGCGGGCAATGAGCAGTTCTTC.

This chain uses TRBV5-1 with TRBJ2-7, with 8 bases aligning to TRBD2. Unmatched junction bases numbered 4, after V lost 2 bases and J lost 3 bases. Germline assignment: CDR1 SGHRS and CDR2 YFSETQ. The CDR3 has 14 residues. The CDR3: CASSFGTSGYEQYF. CDR3 DNA: TGCGCCAGCAGCTTTGGAACTAGCGGCTACGAGCAGTACTTC.

In its sample, this clone was seen once. This rearrangement joins TRBV5-5 to TRBJ1-6; 10 nucleotides line up with TRBD1. Germline V gene sequence: CDR1 SGHKS, CDR2 YYEKEE (reference sequence). Trimming removed 3 bases from V and 7 bases from J; junction bases left unmatched: 10. The CDR3 has 17 amino acids. The CDR3 spells CASSSMTGGSGNSPLHF. The CDR3 nucleotides are TGTGCCAGCAGCTCAATGACAGGGGGCTCAGGGAATTCACCCCTCCACTTT.

This chain connects TRBV11-1 to TRBJ2-3; D remains ambiguous. V lost 1 base and J 2 bases, leaving 7 bases between the germline ends. CDR3 length: 14 residues. The germline V gene has CDR1 SGHAT and CDR2 FQDESV (reference sequence). The CDR3 bases are TGTGCCAGCAGCTTAGGGTCATCCACAGATACGCAGTATTTT. It encodes CASSLGSSTDTQYF.

The CDR3 coding sequence is TGCGCCAGCAGCAAAGGGACAGGAATACGTGGGGCCAACGTCCTGACTTTC. Amino acid sequence: CASSKGTGIRGANVLTF. The chain links TRBV5-1 to TRBJ2-6; the match to TRBD1 covers 8 bases. With 4 bases clipped from V and 3 bases from J, the junction kept 9 bases outside the gene matches. In germline, CDR1 is SGHRS, CDR2 YFSETQ. This CDR3 contains 17 residues.

The J gene is TRBJ2-7, the V gene TRBV18, with a tentative D call TRBD2 (6 bases). The CDR3 extends over 15 amino acids. V was pared by 3 bases and J by 3 bases, with 15 bases between. CDR1 KGHSH and CDR2 LQKENI come from the germline V gene. CDR3 sequence (DNA): TGTGCCAGCTCACCCCCAGCGGGCCTTGGCTACGAGCAGTACTTC. It is translated as CASSPPAGLGYEQYF.

The chain carries TRBV4-1 and TRBJ2-2; the D gene is possibly TRBD2 (6 bases). Germline V gene sequence: CDR1 MGHRA, CDR2 YSYEKL. CDR3 length: 15 residues. Trimming removed 1 base at V and 2 bases at J, with 8 bases between. CDR3 amino acids: CASSQAGGNTGELFF. As DNA, the CDR3 is TGCGCCAGCAGCCAAGCCGGGGGAAACACCGGGGAGCTGTTTTTT.

The rearrangement joins TRBV7-9 to TRBJ1-5; TRBD1 is a possible D gene (5 bases). Per the germline V gene, CDR1 is SEHNR and CDR2 is FQNEAQ (reference sequence). The CDR3 consists of 14 residues. Trimming pared 1 base from V and 3 bases from J, leaving 7 bases between. The CDR3 region is CASSLDRINQPQHF. The CDR3 bases are TGTGCCAGCAGCTTAGACAGGATCAATCAGCCCCAGCATTTT. The complete variable domain, with remaining parts taken from reference TRBV7-9 and TRBJ1-5, reads DTGVSQNPRHKITKRGQNVTFRCDPISEHNRLYWYRQTLGQGPEFLTYFQNEAQLEKSRLLSDRFSAERPKGSFSTLEIQRTEQGDSAMYLCASSLDRINQPQHFGDGTRLSIL.

V and J are TRBV24-1 and TRBJ1-2; 7 nucleotides match TRBD1. Germline CDR1 and CDR2: KGHDR and SFDVKD. The CDR3 loop spans 15 amino acids. V lost 3 bases to trimming and J lost 4 bases; unmatched junction nucleotides: 7. The CDR3 protein is CATSDPGTVFYGYTF. In DNA, the CDR3 is TGTGCCACCAGTGATCCCGGGACAGTCTTCTATGGCTACACCTTC.